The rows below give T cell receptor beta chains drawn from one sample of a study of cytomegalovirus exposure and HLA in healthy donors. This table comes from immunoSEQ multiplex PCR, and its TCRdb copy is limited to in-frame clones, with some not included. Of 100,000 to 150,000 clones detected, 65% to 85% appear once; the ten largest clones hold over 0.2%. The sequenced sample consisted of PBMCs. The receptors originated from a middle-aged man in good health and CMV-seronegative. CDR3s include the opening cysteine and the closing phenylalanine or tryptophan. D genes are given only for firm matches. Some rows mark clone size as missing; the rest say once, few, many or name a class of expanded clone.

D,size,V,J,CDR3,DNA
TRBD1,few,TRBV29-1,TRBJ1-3,CSVPKRGQGTNTIYF,TGCAGCGTTCCCAAACGGGGACAGGGGACGAACACCATATATTTT
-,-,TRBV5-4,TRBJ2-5,CASNPGGSGHRQETQYF,TGTGCCAGCAACCCTGGGGGGTCCGGACACCGTCAAGAGACCCAGTACTTC
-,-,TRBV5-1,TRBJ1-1,CASSSQGYTEAFF,TGCGCCAGCAGCTCGCAGGGCTACACTGAAGCTTTCTTT
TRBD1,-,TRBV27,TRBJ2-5,CASSARGPVQETQYF,TGTGCCAGCAGTGCCAGGGGGCCAGTCCAAGAGACCCAGTACTTC
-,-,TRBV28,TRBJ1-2,CASNRWDKGYGYTF,TGTGCCAGTAACCGTTGGGACAAAGGGTATGGCTACACCTTC
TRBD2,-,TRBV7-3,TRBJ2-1,CASSPTAAGGAYYNEQFF,TGTGCCAGCAGCCCTACCGCGGCCGGGGGGGCCTATTACAATGAGCAGTTCTTC
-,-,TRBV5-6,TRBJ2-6,CASSLIVTVSSGANVLTF,TGTGCCAGCAGCCTTATCGTCACGGTTAGCTCTGGGGCCAACGTCCTGACTTTC
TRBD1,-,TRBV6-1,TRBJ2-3,CASSGTGRADTQYF,TGTGCCAGCAGCGGGACAGGGCGTGCAGATACGCAGTATTTT
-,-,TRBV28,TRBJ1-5,CASSLEKPGQRSNQPQHF,TGTGCCAGCAGTTTGGAAAAGCCGGGACAAAGGAGCAATCAGCCCCAGCATTTT
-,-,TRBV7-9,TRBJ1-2,CASSLGQVTYGYTF,TGTGCCAGCAGCTTAGGGCAGGTAACCTATGGCTACACCTTC
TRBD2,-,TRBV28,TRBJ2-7,CASTSGGRGEQYF,TGTGCCAGCACTAGCGGGGGGCGGGGGGAGCAGTACTTC
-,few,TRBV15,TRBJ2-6,CATSRDGAGAGANVLTF,TGTGCCACCAGCAGAGACGGGGCAGGGGCTGGGGCCAACGTCCTGACTTTC
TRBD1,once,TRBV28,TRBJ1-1,CASRQTGIHTEAFF,TGTGCCAGCAGGCAGACAGGGATTCACACTGAAGCTTTCTTT
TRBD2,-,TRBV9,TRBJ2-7,CASSPSGGRQREQYF,TGTGCCAGCAGCCCATCGGGCGGGAGACAGCGCGAGCAGTACTTC
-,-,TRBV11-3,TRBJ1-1,CASSFDYRGDTEAFF,TGTGCCAGCAGCTTTGATTATAGGGGCGACACTGAAGCTTTCTTT
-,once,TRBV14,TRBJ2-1,CASSQHLEPSEQFF,TGTGCCAGCAGCCAACACCTAGAGCCATCTGAGCAGTTCTTC
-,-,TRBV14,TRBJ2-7,CASRLRGLSVFDEQYF,TGTGCCAGCAGACTCAGGGGCTTATCGGTTTTTGACGAGCAGTACTTC
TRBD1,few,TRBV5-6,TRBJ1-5,CASSPRQGRNQPQHF,TGTGCCAGCAGCCCCCGACAGGGGCGAAATCAGCCCCAGCATTTT
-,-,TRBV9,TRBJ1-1,CASSPVGLSNTEAFF,TGTGCCAGCAGCCCAGTGGGACTTTCGAACACTGAAGCTTTCTTT
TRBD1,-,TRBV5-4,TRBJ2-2,CASSLGGNTGELFF,TGTGCCAGCAGCTTAGGGGGCAACACCGGGGAGCTGTTTTTT
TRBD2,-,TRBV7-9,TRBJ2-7,CASSSVGLADYEQYF,TGTGCCAGCAGCTCCGTAGGACTAGCGGACTACGAGCAGTACTTC
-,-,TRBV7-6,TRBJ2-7,CASSLAAQPLPYEQYF,TGTGCCAGCAGCTTAGCGGCACAGCCACTCCCCTACGAGCAGTACTTC
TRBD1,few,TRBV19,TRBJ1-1,CASSTRDRGGLREAFF,TGTGCCAGTAGTACTCGGGACAGGGGTGGGTTACGTGAAGCTTTCTTT
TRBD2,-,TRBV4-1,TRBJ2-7,CASSQDLAGWYEQYF,TGCGCCAGCAGCCAAGACCTAGCGGGGTGGTACGAGCAGTACTTC